This T cell receptor beta chain was recovered during a study of CD8 T cells in ankylosing spondylitis. The study's findings and limits: Relatively rare in peripheral blood, disease-linked clones were also CD8+. Characteristic of ankylosing spondylitis blood, it appeared, was a TCR beta motif comprising fewer than 10 highly homologous variants.

TCRdb reprocessed the 5' RACE reads via MiXCR and lists one record per CDR3 protein. The sample lists about 800,000 distinct CDR3 sequences; roughly 12% were seen once. This clonotype showed up just a few times. Antigen unknown. Material: blood, either unsorted or a sorted T cell fraction (not recorded which). This clonotype was sampled from a male donor with ankylosing spondylitis.

In DNA, the CDR3 is TGTGCCAGCAGTCCGCGGACAGGTATCGTCCATCAGCCCCAGCATTTT. Translation gives CASSPRTGIVHQPQHF. The genes are TRBV6-1 and TRBJ1-5, with 7 bases fitting TRBD1. Trimming cost V 5 bases and J 5 bases; bases outside gene matches: 12. This CDR3 region has 16 residues. Germline CDR1 reads MNHNS; CDR2 reads SASEGT.